These T cell receptor beta chains were read from a single sample in a study of blood T cell repertoires in COVID-19. Only in-frame clones appear in the TCRdb table, and some are missing; sequencing was by immunoSEQ multiplex PCR. In the table there are about 400,000 clones, about 90% of which are singletons. Sequencing was done on a sample of PBMCs or T cells enriched from blood (not recorded which). These receptors were collected from a woman in her 30s who had recovered from COVID-19. Each CDR3 is given with its conserved first and last residue. A D gene is named only where the DNA matches it firmly. The size field is filled for only some rows; it gives once, few, many or a size class.

v_call	clone_size	d_call	j_call	cdr3_aa	cdr3_nt
TRBV7-3	NA	TRBD1	TRBJ1-1	CASSGNRDSEAFF	TGTGCCAGCAGCGGAAACCGGGACAGTGAAGCTTTCTTT
TRBV30	NA	NA	TRBJ1-2	CAWKSEHLLVQGYTF	TGTGCCTGGAAGAGCGAACACCTCTTGGTACAAGGCTACACCTTC
TRBV11-1	NA	TRBD1	TRBJ1-1	CASSAPEQGKTEAFF	TGTGCCAGCAGCGCCCCCGAACAGGGGAAGACTGAAGCTTTCTTT
TRBV3-1/TRBV3-2	NA	TRBD2	TRBJ2-3	CASSQDRLAGGDTDTQYF	TGTGCCAGCAGCCAAGATCGACTAGCGGGAGGTGACACAGATACGCAGTATTTT
TRBV7-3	NA	TRBD1	TRBJ1-1	CASTFTGGVWTEAFF	TGTGCCAGCACCTTCACAGGGGGAGTATGGACTGAAGCTTTCTTT
TRBV28	NA	NA	TRBJ1-3	CASSSRLSGNTIYF	TGTGCCAGCAGTTCTAGGCTCTCTGGAAACACCATATATTTT
TRBV11-1	NA	NA	TRBJ1-1	CASSGRGKNTEAFF	TGTGCCAGCAGCGGTAGGGGGAAGAACACTGAAGCTTTCTTT
TRBV19	NA	TRBD1	TRBJ2-7	CASSWTGGANEQYF	TGTGCCAGTAGTTGGACAGGGGGCGCGAACGAGCAGTACTTC
TRBV4-3	NA	NA	TRBJ1-5	CASSQDFGQPQHF	TGCGCCAGCAGCCAAGATTTCGGGCAGCCCCAGCATTTT
TRBV14	NA	TRBD1	TRBJ2-2	CASSHLLGQGPTGELFF	TGTGCCAGCAGCCATTTGTTGGGACAGGGTCCGACCGGGGAGCTGTTTTTT
TRBV18	NA	TRBD2	TRBJ2-1	CASSLGLAALNEQFF	TGTGCCAGCTCACTAGGACTAGCCGCCCTAAATGAGCAGTTCTTC
TRBV30	NA	NA	TRBJ1-3	CAWSWGQISGNTIYF	TGTGCCTGGAGTTGGGGACAAATCTCTGGAAACACCATATATTTT
TRBV21-1	once	NA	TRBJ2-1	CASSKRGPYNEQFF	TGTGCCAGCAGCAAGAGGGGGCCTTACAATGAGCAGTTCTTC
TRBV20-1	once	TRBD2	TRBJ2-1	CSARGSGRAVYNEQFF	TGCAGTGCTCGTGGTAGCGGGAGGGCGGTCTACAATGAGCAGTTCTTC
TRBV6-5	NA	TRBD2	TRBJ2-1	CASRGLAGAHEQFF	TGTGCCAGCAGGGGACTAGCGGGAGCCCATGAGCAGTTCTTC
TRBV3-1/TRBV3-2	NA	TRBD2	TRBJ2-7	CASSPLAGVSYEQYF	TGTGCCAGCAGCCCTTTAGCGGGGGTCTCCTACGAGCAGTACTTC
TRBV7-2	NA	TRBD1	TRBJ2-5	CASSSWGTEETQYF	TGTGCCAGCAGCTCCTGGGGGACAGAAGAGACCCAGTACTTC